This section outlines one T cell receptor beta chain sequence together with its context. As originally analysed: Reference gene primer amplification yielded estimated nucleated cell counts. Assay: immunoSEQ multiplex PCR; the TCRdb copy retains only in-frame clones and omits some. The V and J calls and the clone size are those of that table, but D and trimming were determined from the DNA. Altogether about 110,000 clones are present, 70% to 90% being singletons, with the ten largest covering more than 4.5%. This specimen comes from a study of blood T cell repertoires in COVID-19. The sample comprised peripheral blood. This receptor was obtained from a human donor in a cohort sampled during active COVID-19.

CDR3 nucleotide sequence: TGTGCCAGCAGCCCTCAAGGACAGGGGGTCACAGATACGCAGTATTTT. This translates into CASSPQGQGVTDTQYF. The rearrangement links TRBV5-6 to TRBJ2-3; 10 bases match TRBD1. Germline lookup yields CDR1 SGHDT and CDR2 YYEEEE. J gave up 2 bases and V 4 bases, and 7 bases lay outside the gene matches. This CDR3 has 16 amino acids.